One and the same sample provided the 6 T cell receptor beta chains below, sequenced in a study of glioma-infiltrating T cells. Amplification of TCR alpha and beta CDR3 regions from RNA used iRepertoire nested multiplex PCR. Each CDR3 protein is one row after TCRdb ran MiXCR on the multiplex PCR reads. The sample records approximately 190,000 distinct CDR3 sequences, 25% to 35% being singletons. What was sequenced was glioma tissue, nonneoplastic brain tissue, or PBMCs (not recorded which). These receptors were taken from a human donor with low-grade glioma or glioblastoma, undergoing nonglioma brain surgery, or in good health (not recorded which).

To note about this clonotype: A much larger clonotype is one base distant, so this may be a read error. The rearrangement uses TRBV7-9 and TRBJ2-2, with D tentatively TRBD2 (6 bases). From germline, CDR1 is SEHNR and CDR2 FQNEAQ (reference sequence). The length of the CDR3 is 14 residues. The CDR3 DNA sequence: TGTGCCAGAAGCTTAGCTCGGAGGGCCGGGGAGCTGTTTTTT. Amino acids: CARSLARRAGELFF.

This clonotype was counted ten times or more. This chain links TRBV20-1 with TRBJ2-5; D may correspond to TRBD1 or TRBD2 (7 bases each). CDR1 is DFQATT, CDR2 SNEGSKA, per germline (reference sequence). The CDR3 sequence is 16 residues long. With 0 bases removed from V and 4 bases from J, the gap between germline ends came to 18 bases. CDR3 sequence (DNA): TGCAGTGCTAGAGACGCAGGGGGAGGGGCTGGAGAGACCCAGTACTTC. It translates to CSARDAGGGAGETQYF.

There are many counts of this clonotype. The CDR3 region is CASSMDRGTNTGELFF. The CDR3 DNA reads as TGTGCCAGTAGTATGGATCGAGGGACGAACACCGGGGAGCTGTTTTTT. The genes are TRBV19 and TRBJ2-2; possible D gene TRBD2, 5 bases. The CDR3 has 16 residues. Germline loops: CDR1 LNHDA, CDR2 SQIVND (reference sequence). The ends were cut back, 3 bases at V and 0 bases at J, with 11 bases in the middle.

This clonotype was picked up many times. The rearrangement uses TRBV20-1 and TRBJ2-3; 12 bases are shared with TRBD2. The CDR3 is 17 amino acids. The V segment lost 0 bases and the J segment 1 base; nucleotides outside the gene matches: 5. Germline values: CDR1 DFQATT, CDR2 SNEGSKA (reference sequence). DNA for the CDR3: TGCAGTGCTAGAGACCCTAGCGGGAGGGCCGGCACAGATACGCAGTATTTT. As protein: CSARDPSGRAGTDTQYF.

This clonotype was detected only a few times. This could be a read error, since a much larger clone is one nucleotide away. As DNA, the CDR3 is TGTGCCAGCACCCCCGCCAGGGGACAGGGGAACAATGAGCAGTTCTTC. It translates to CASTPARGQGNNEQFF. The J gene is TRBJ2-1, the V gene TRBV6-5; 10 positions match TRBD1. This CDR3 comprises 16 residues. V was clipped by 7 bases and J by 5 bases; unmatched bases: 11. Per germline, CDR1 MNHEY and CDR2 SVGAGI.

This clonotype was observed many times. The chain combines TRBV27 with TRBJ2-7; TRBD1 matches 11 bases. CDR3 length: 14 residues. Germline CDR1 reads MNHEY; CDR2 reads SMNVEV (reference sequence). J gave up 1 base and V 5 bases, and 1 base lay outside the gene matches. CDR3 in DNA: TGTGCCAGCAGTGGGACAGGGGGGTCCTACGAGCAGTACTTC. It codes for CASSGTGGSYEQYF.